This T cell receptor (beta chain) stems from a study of blood T cell repertoires in COVID-19. Study-level background: Whether acute or convalescent, the COVID-19 samples came from the United States, Italy and Spain. PBMCs, B-cell-depleted T cells, or T cells were the source of the cDNA or gDNA that made up the material.

In germline, CDR1 is LNHDA, CDR2 SQIVND (reference sequence). V shed 8 bases and J 3 bases; nucleotides not matched to a gene: 9. The CDR3 spans 15 residues. Original processing methods: Nucleated cell number was recorded as an estimate derived from reference gene primer amplification. TCRdb's copy holds only in-frame clones and misses some; the assay was immunoSEQ multiplex PCR. V and J calls and clone size are as listed in that table; D and trimming were resolved from the DNA. The table records roughly 260,000 clones, about 90% of them present only once. The receptor comes from a woman between 50 and 59 years old with acute or convalescent COVID-19. The chain couples TRBV19 to TRBJ1-4, with 7 bases that match TRBD1. Source material: peripheral blood. Here the CDR3 reads CASCNDRDPNEKLFF. CDR3 DNA sequence: TGTGCCAGTTGCAATGACAGGGACCCTAATGAAAAACTGTTTTTT.